Each of the 22 T cell receptor beta chains below was sequenced from the same sample in a study of blood T cell repertoires in COVID-19. Produced via immunoSEQ multiplex PCR; TCRdb's table is partial and in-frame only. The sample records over 350,000 clones, nearly 90% being singletons. Sequenced sample: PBMCs or T cells enriched from blood (not recorded which). Receptor source: a woman aged 18-29 years with acute COVID-19.

The chain has TRBV28 and TRBJ2-6; 8 bases match TRBD1. This CDR3 is built from 15 residues. Germline trimming cut 5 bases from V and 2 bases from J; bases unmatched to any gene: 2. Germline values: CDR1 MDHEN, CDR2 SYDVKM. The CDR3 region is CASSLDRAGANVLTF. The DNA of the CDR3 is TGTGCCAGCAGTCTGGACAGGGCTGGGGCCAACGTCCTGACTTTC.

Worth noting for this clone: Other DNA sequences in the sample encode the same CDR3. The chain links TRBV28 to TRBJ1-5, with D uncertain. Germline CDR1 reads MDHEN; CDR2 reads SYDVKM. The V end lost 7 bases, the J end lost 1 base, and 5 bases lay between the germline ends. The CDR3 sequence is 12 residues long. CDR3 protein: CASTGSNQPQHF. CDR3 DNA: TGTGCCAGCACGGGAAGCAATCAGCCCCAGCATTTT.

The CDR3 region has the DNA TGTGCCAGCAGCCCCGGGACAGGGGTGGGAGAAAAACTGTTTTTT. The encoded protein is CASSPGTGVGEKLFF. The chain carries TRBV6-5 and TRBJ1-4, with 10 bases that match TRBD1. Germline lookup yields CDR1 MNHEY and CDR2 SVGAGI. Trimming removed 6 bases from V and 8 bases from J; junction bases left unmatched: 9. CDR3 size: 15 residues.

The chain couples TRBV27 to TRBJ1-1, with 9 bases aligning to TRBD1. The CDR3 contains 13 residues. Germline loops: CDR1 MNHEY, CDR2 SMNVEV (reference sequence). Unmatched junction bases numbered 3, after V lost 6 bases and J lost 4 bases. The CDR3 region is CASRTGGITEAFF. CDR3 DNA: TGTGCCAGCAGAACAGGGGGCATCACTGAAGCTTTCTTT.

This chain links TRBV9 with TRBJ1-4, with a possible D match to TRBD1 (5 bases). The V gene lost 4 bases and the J gene lost 7 bases, with 20 bases spanning the gap. The germline gives CDR1 SGDLS, CDR2 YYNGEE. This CDR3 contains 16 residues. CDR3 sequence: CASSRTDGAGLEKLFF. CDR3 DNA sequence: TGTGCCAGCAGCAGAACAGATGGGGCAGGCCTTGAAAAACTGTTTTTT.

This chain uses TRBV5-3 with TRBJ1-6; 7 nucleotides line up with TRBD1. TRBV5-3 is filed as an ORF, its function uncertain. The CDR3 covers 17 residues. Trimming removed 2 bases from V and 7 bases from J; junction bases left unmatched: 12. CDR3 residues: CARSFIQAPRGNSPLHF. CDR3 in DNA: TGTGCCAGAAGCTTTATCCAGGCACCCAGGGGGAATTCACCCCTCCACTTT.

The V call is TRBV7-8, the J call TRBJ2-7; possible D gene TRBD2, 5 bases. Looked up from germline, CDR1 is SGHVS and CDR2 is FQNEAQ. The CDR3 length is 15 residues. With 1 base removed from V and 0 bases from J, the gap between germline ends came to 10 bases. The CDR3: CASSLGSGSSYEQYF. The CDR3 coding sequence is TGTGCCAGCAGCTTAGGCAGCGGAAGCTCCTACGAGCAGTACTTC.

This clone was seen only once. The CDR3 is CASSYPGLETQYF. The CDR3 nucleotides are TGTGCCAGCAGCTACCCAGGTTTGGAGACCCAGTACTTC. This chain connects TRBV7-9 to TRBJ2-5, with D unresolved. Trimming left V 4 bases short and J 5 bases short, with 11 bases between. CDR1 is SEHNR, CDR2 FQNEAQ, per germline (reference sequence). This CDR3 region has 13 residues.

The chain combines TRBV6-5 with TRBJ2-3; D gene uncertain. From germline, CDR1 is MNHEY and CDR2 SVGAGI. The CDR3 loop spans 13 amino acids. The V end was cut by 2 bases, the J end by 4 bases, with 7 bases between. This CDR3 is CASSYLPSDTQYF. The CDR3 coding sequence is TGTGCCAGCAGTTACCTCCCTTCAGATACGCAGTATTTT.

V and J are TRBV19 and TRBJ1-5; D is undetermined. The CDR3 extends over 14 amino acids. V lost 4 bases to trimming and J lost 0 bases, with 7 bases between them. Germline assignment: CDR1 LNHDA and CDR2 SQIVND (reference sequence). CDR3 in amino acids: CASSTEHSNQPQHF. CDR3 nucleotides: TGTGCCAGTAGTACAGAACATAGCAATCAGCCCCAGCATTTT.

This chain joins TRBV29-1 and TRBJ1-2; 9 bases align to TRBD1. CDR1 and CDR2 (germline): SQVTM, ANQGSEA. With 0 bases clipped from V and 10 bases from J, the junction kept 18 bases outside the gene matches. The CDR3 has 17 residues. DNA for the CDR3: TGCAGCGTTGAAGATGTCATACCGGGACAGGGCCCAGTAGTCTACACCTTC. Protein sequence: CSVEDVIPGQGPVVYTF.

The chain links TRBV5-1 to TRBJ1-3; D may be TRBD1 (5 bases). The CDR3 is made up of 14 amino acids. V shed 7 bases and J shed 1 base, with 12 bases lying between them. CDR1 SGHRS and CDR2 YFSETQ come from the germline V gene. Written as DNA, the CDR3 is TGCGCCAGCTGCGTAGGGGATTCTGGAAACACCATATATTTT. Translation: CASCVGDSGNTIYF.

This chain connects TRBV7-8 to TRBJ2-5, with D tentatively TRBD1 (6 bases). V lost 3 bases and J 5 bases, leaving 13 bases between the germline ends. The CDR3 is 14 amino acids. In germline, CDR1 is SGHVS, CDR2 FQNEAQ. The CDR3, as DNA: TGTGCCAGCAGCTTTAAGAGGCAGGGGGAGACCCAGTACTTC. Translated, it gives CASSFKRQGETQYF.

This chain joins TRBV29-1 and TRBJ2-3; 10 positions agree with TRBD2. The ends lost 3 bases at V and 5 bases at J; junction bases unmatched: 8. CDR3 length: 15 residues. Germline loops: CDR1 SQVTM, CDR2 ANQGSEA. CDR3 sequence (DNA): TGCAGCGTTGAGTACCCTAGCGGGAGTGAAGATACGCAGTATTTT. Translated, it gives CSVEYPSGSEDTQYF.

This clone was counted only a few times. The chain employs TRBV2 and TRBJ1-3, with a weak D call TRBD1 (5 bases). V dropped 11 bases and J dropped 2 bases, with 10 bases sitting between them. The CDR3 is 12 residues long. Germline CDR1 reads SNHLY; CDR2 reads FYNNEI. The CDR3, as DNA: TGTGCCGTACAGGTGGCTGGAAACACCATATATTTT. Translated: CAVQVAGNTIYF.

The table lists this clone with a count of one. The rearrangement links TRBV21-1 to TRBJ2-5; the table assigns TRBD1, which was not confirmed against the DNA. TRBV21-1 is a recognized pseudogene. The CDR3 is 15 residues long. The CDR3 nucleotides are TGTGCCAGCAGCAGGACAGGGGGCGAACGAAAGACCCAGTACTTC. Translating gives CASSRTGGERKTQYF.

The rearrangement joins TRBV9 to TRBJ2-2; 10 bases fit TRBD1. The junction had 7 bases not matched to a gene; V was cut back by 2 bases and J by 6 bases. The CDR3 spans 16 residues. The V gene's germline CDR1 is SGDLS and CDR2 YYNGEE. The CDR3 DNA is TGTGCCAGCAGCGTCCGACAGGGGGCTTTCCCCGGGGAGCTGTTTTTT. Protein: CASSVRQGAFPGELFF.

The table lists this clone with a count of one. V gene TRBV2 combines with J gene TRBJ2-5, with 9 bases identical to TRBD1. V trimming: 6 bases; J trimming: 7 bases; junction bases outside the gene matches: 9. The CDR3 runs 14 residues. Looked up from germline, CDR1 is SNHLY and CDR2 is FYNNEI. CDR3 region: CASSLAADRGTQYF. Written as DNA, the CDR3 is TGTGCCAGCAGCCTCGCCGCGGACAGGGGGACCCAGTACTTC.

CDR3 coding DNA: TGTGCCAGCAGTGATAGCCCACTAGCGGGAGTTCCCAAAAACATTCAGTACTTC. This sequence encodes CASSDSPLAGVPKNIQYF. The V and J genes are TRBV2 and TRBJ2-4; 11 bases are shared with TRBD2. This CDR3 is 18 amino acids long. Trimming took 3 bases from V and 2 from J; bases not matched to a gene: 9. Germline V lookup: CDR1 SNHLY, CDR2 FYNNEI.

This clone was found once. The chain links TRBV7-9 to TRBJ1-1, with a tentative D call TRBD1 (5 bases). The CDR3 contains 17 residues. Germline V gene sequence: CDR1 SEHNR, CDR2 FQNEAQ (reference sequence). V dropped 6 bases and J dropped 1 base, with 21 bases sitting between them. CDR3 DNA: TGTGCCAGCAGTCCAGTGGGGGTTGGACTACCGAACACTGAAGCTTTCTTT. As protein: CASSPVGVGLPNTEAFF.

The CDR3 region is CASSLENRISGANVLTF. The CDR3 coding sequence is TGTGCCAGCAGCTTGGAGAACAGGATCTCTGGGGCCAACGTCCTGACTTTC. V and J are TRBV5-4 and TRBJ2-6, with D perhaps TRBD1 (5 bases). This CDR3 spans 17 amino acids. The germline V and J ends were trimmed by 0 bases and 0 bases, with 10 bases remaining between them. Germline V lookup: CDR1 SGHNT, CDR2 YYREEE (reference sequence).

The chain links TRBV30 to TRBJ2-7; 12 nucleotides line up with TRBD2. The CDR3 covers 14 residues. CDR1 is GTSNPN, CDR2 SVGIG, per germline (reference sequence). Trimming cost V 2 bases and J 6 bases; bases outside gene matches: 5. CDR3 sequence reads: CAWSSASGRAEQYF. CDR3 DNA: TGTGCCTGGAGTTCGGCTAGCGGGAGGGCCGAGCAGTACTTC.